Listed below are T cell receptor beta chains from one sample, sequenced in a study of Graves' ophthalmopathy and Graves' hyperthyroidism. One entry per CDR3 protein, called by TCRdb with MiXCR from the multiplex PCR reads. The sample contains about 620,000 distinct CDR3 sequences, roughly 20% of which appear only once. Sequenced sample: peripheral blood. Receptors were obtained from a woman between 18 and 30 years old with stable Graves' hyperthyroidism. Some clones in this sample may be carry-over from other donors' samples. The CDR3 runs from the conserved cysteine through the conserved F or W. The D gene is left open where the match is weak. Rows may omit the clone size; those that give it use once, few, many or a size class.

J gene	V gene	clone size	D gene	CDR3 protein	CDR3 DNA
TRBJ2-7	TRBV7-2	.	.	CASSFMSHYEQYF	TGTGCCAGCAGCTTTATGTCGCACTACGAGCAGTACTTC
TRBJ2-7	TRBV20-1	few	TRBD2	CSAGRLAGSYEQYF	TGCAGTGCCGGGAGACTAGCGGGTTCCTACGAGCAGTACTTC
TRBJ2-6	TRBV3-1	.	.	CASSQDPAGSGANVLTF	TGTGCCAGCAGCCAAGATCCGGCCGGCTCGGGGGCCAACGTCCTGACTTTC
TRBJ1-3	TRBV28	.	.	CATDPTGSRGNTIYF	TGTGCCACCGATCCTACCGGGAGTCGGGGAAACACCATATATTTT
TRBJ1-2	TRBV2	many	.	CALQGNDGYTF	TGTGCCCTTCAGGGAAATGATGGCTACACCTTC
TRBJ2-5	TRBV6-1	.	.	CASSPQGGGPQETQYF	TGTGCCAGCAGTCCCCAGGGCGGGGGCCCACAAGAGACCCAGTACTTC
TRBJ2-5	TRBV15	many	TRBD2	CATSSSPGLAGGPSALETQYF	TGTGCCACCAGCAGTTCACCGGGACTAGCGGGGGGGCCATCGGCCCTAGAGACCCAGTACTTC
TRBJ1-5	TRBV11-2	.	TRBD1	CASSPIAGTVNQPQHF	TGTGCCAGCAGCCCGATAGCCGGGACAGTAAATCAGCCCCAGCATTTT
TRBJ1-5	TRBV6-1	.	TRBD1	CASSETRQGVAGNQPQHF	TGTGCCAGCAGTGAAACACGACAGGGCGTGGCGGGAAATCAGCCCCAGCATTTT
TRBJ1-5	TRBV15	many	TRBD1	CATSRPLTGTGWEPQHF	TGTGCCACCAGCAGACCCCTGACAGGGACCGGGTGGGAGCCCCAGCATTTT
TRBJ2-7	TRBV7-9	many	TRBD2	CASGKLALFSKYEQYF	TGTGCCAGCGGGAAACTAGCGTTGTTTTCCAAGTACGAGCAGTACTTC
TRBJ1-1	TRBV20-1	.	TRBD1	CSASDRGSPAFF	TGCAGTGCTAGTGACAGGGGATCACCGGCTTTCTTT
TRBJ1-3	TRBV7-2	many	.	CASTAEGGNTIYF	TGTGCCAGCACCGCGGAAGGCGGAAACACCATATATTTT
TRBJ2-7	TRBV6-5	many	.	CASSSAGRYEQYF	TGTGCCAGCAGTTCCGCGGGCCGCTACGAGCAGTACTTC
TRBJ2-2	TRBV6-4	many	.	CASSDSGETGELFF	TGTGCCAGCAGTGACTCGGGGGAAACCGGGGAGCTGTTTTTT
TRBJ1-6	TRBV6-5	many	TRBD1	CASSSEGALNSPLHF	TGTGCCAGCAGTTCCGAGGGGGCGCTCAATTCACCCCTCCACTTT
TRBJ1-1	TRBV20-1	once	TRBD1	CSAPGQGTEAFF	TGCAGTGCCCCGGGACAGGGAACCGAAGCTTTCTTT
TRBJ1-5	TRBV6-1	.	.	CASGGLAQPQHF	TGTGCCAGCGGGGGGCTAGCTCAGCCCCAGCATTTT
TRBJ2-7	TRBV10-3	many	.	CAISESDRRGTYEQYF	TGTGCCATCAGTGAAAGCGACCGGAGGGGCACCTACGAGCAGTACTTC
TRBJ1-2	TRBV30	many	.	CAWRDLNYGYTF	TGTGCCTGGAGGGACTTGAACTATGGCTACACCTTC
TRBJ1-5	TRBV30	many	.	CAWSFAFSGQPQHF	TGTGCCTGGAGTTTTGCCTTTTCGGGTCAGCCCCAGCATTTT
TRBJ1-1	TRBV6-5	.	.	CASSFSGTSTEAFF	TGTGCCAGCAGTTTCTCCGGGACTTCCACTGAAGCTTTCTTT